This T cell receptor (beta chain) emerged from a study of T-cell memory formation after mild COVID-19. TCRdb re-derived calls from the 5' RACE reads in MiXCR, one entry per CDR3 protein. Seen here are a few hundred thousand distinct CDR3 sequences, less than 25% observed once, and the top ten hold 8.5% to 9%. The CDR3 loop spans 16 amino acids. Trimming pared 1 base from V and 8 bases from J, leaving 15 bases between. Per the germline V gene, CDR1 is MGHRA and CDR2 is YSYEKL. The specimen sequenced was PBMCs or a T cell subset sorted from them (not recorded which). The chain links TRBV4-1 to TRBJ1-6; possible D gene TRBD1, 5 bases. The origin of this receptor is an adult woman who had mild COVID-19 (a few samples of this study predate the infection). Cell type and time point are not known. The CDR3 spells CASSQVVGTRDSPLHF. The DNA for the CDR3 is TGCGCCAGCAGCCAAGTCGTGGGGACCCGGGATTCACCCCTCCACTTT.